Listed here are 16 T cell receptor beta chains from one sample, sequenced in a study of cytomegalovirus exposure and HLA in healthy donors. The PCR used 60 Vbeta and 13 Jbeta primers. Profiled with immunoSEQ multiplex PCR; TCRdb holds only in-frame clones, not every one. This repertoire shows some 97,000 clones, around 80% found once; its top ten account for roughly 1.2%. Sample: PBMCs. The receptors were sampled from a woman in her late teens or twenties in good health and CMV-seronegative.

The rearrangement joins TRBV5-1 to TRBJ2-1; 9 bases line up with TRBD2. V gave up 0 bases and J gave up 2 bases; unmatched junction bases: 3. CDR1 is SGHRS and CDR2 is YFSETQ in the germline V gene. This CDR3 region has 16 residues. CDR3 amino acids: CASSLVAGVAYNEQFF. In nucleotides, the CDR3 is TGCGCCAGCAGCTTGGTAGCGGGGGTCGCCTACAATGAGCAGTTCTTC.

The gene calls are TRBV29-1 and TRBJ1-2; D remains ambiguous. In germline, CDR1 is SQVTM, CDR2 ANQGSEA. The CDR3 runs 12 residues. Deletions cut 4 bases from V and 3 bases from J, with 9 bases between. The CDR3 bases are TGCAGCGTTGTTGAGTATTACTATGGCTACACCTTC. Translating gives CSVVEYYYGYTF.

This chain connects TRBV5-4 to TRBJ2-7, with TRBD2 matching over 8 bases. The length of the CDR3 is 17 residues. V trimming: 4 bases; J trimming: 1 base; junction bases outside the gene matches: 13. CDR1 SGHNT and CDR2 YYREEE come from the germline V gene (reference sequence). As DNA, the CDR3 is TGTGCCAGCAGCCTAGACACGGGGGGGGTCTCTTCCTACGAGCAGTACTTC. Residues: CASSLDTGGVSSYEQYF.

The rearrangement uses TRBV7-8 and TRBJ2-1; 8 nucleotides match TRBD2. The ends lost 1 base at V and 0 bases at J; junction bases unmatched: 2. Germline V gene lookup returns CDR1 SGHVS and CDR2 FQNEAQ. The CDR3 covers 16 residues. The CDR3 DNA reads TGTGCCAGCAGCTTAGGGGCGGGAGGCTCCTACAATGAGCAGTTCTTC. This sequence encodes CASSLGAGGSYNEQFF.

This clone was detected once. At one of its ends the junction is not consistent with the germline gene, which may arise from a read error. This chain uses TRBV7-9 with TRBJ1-1; tentative D call: TRBD1 (6 bases). Germline CDR1 SEHNR, CDR2 FQNEAQ (reference sequence). The CDR3 is made up of 13 amino acids. The CDR3 DNA reads TGTTCCAGCTCACGAATGACAGGCACTGAAGCTTTCTTT. Translated: CSSSRMTGTEAFF.

The chain employs TRBV4-1 and TRBJ1-2; possible D gene TRBD1, 6 bases. V was trimmed by 1 base and J by 2 bases, leaving 17 bases between them. Germline CDR1 MGHRA, CDR2 YSYEKL. The CDR3 consists of 17 residues. The CDR3 reads CASSQGRTGRGNYGYTF. The DNA for the CDR3 is TGCGCCAGCAGCCAAGGGCGAACAGGGAGGGGGAACTATGGCTACACCTTC.

This chain links TRBV7-9 with TRBJ2-7, with 11 bases matching TRBD1. Germline V gives CDR1 SEHNR, CDR2 FQNEAQ (reference sequence). V lost 5 bases to trimming and J lost 3 bases; unmatched junction nucleotides: 9. The CDR3 is 16 amino acids. CDR3 DNA: TGTGCCAGCAGCCAAGATTCCGGGACAGGGGGCTACGAGCAGTACTTC. This sequence encodes CASSQDSGTGGYEQYF.

The chain carries TRBV28 and TRBJ2-5; 10 bases line up with TRBD2. The CDR3 loop spans 15 amino acids. The V and J ends lost 5 bases and 5 bases, in that order; junction bases with no gene match: 8. Germline lookup yields CDR1 MDHEN and CDR2 SYDVKM. The CDR3: CASSRAGGFWETQYF. The DNA for the CDR3 is TGTGCCAGCAGTCGAGCGGGAGGGTTCTGGGAGACCCAGTACTTC.

V and J are TRBV5-4 and TRBJ1-2; 8 bases match TRBD1. The J segment lost 8 bases and the V segment lost 4 bases, leaving 13 bases of the junction unmatched. CDR3 size: 15 residues. Germline V lookup: CDR1 SGHNT, CDR2 YYREEE (reference sequence). The CDR3 coding sequence is TGTGCCAGCAGCAATCCAGGGGGCGGGGGTAAAGGCTACACCTTC. It encodes CASSNPGGGGKGYTF.

The V gene is TRBV15, the J gene TRBJ2-2, with TRBD2 as a possible D gene (6 bases). Germline V gene sequence: CDR1 LNHNV, CDR2 YYDKDF (reference sequence). Between the trimmed V and J ends, which lost 3 bases and 0 bases, there was a span of 8 bases. The CDR3 spans 15 residues. CDR3 coding DNA: TGTGCCACCAGCAGTGGGGGGACGAACACCGGGGAGCTGTTTTTT. Translated, it gives CATSSGGTNTGELFF.

The chain carries TRBV7-2 and TRBJ2-3; 10 bases align to TRBD2. After removal of 6 bases from V and 3 bases from J, the junction contained 12 bases not matched to a gene. CDR3 size: 17 residues. The V gene's germline CDR1 is SGHTA and CDR2 FQGNSA. The CDR3 protein is CASSRSGGMERTDTQYF. In DNA form, the CDR3 reads TGTGCCAGCAGTCGTAGCGGGGGGATGGAGCGGACAGATACGCAGTATTTT.

The genes are TRBV5-6 and TRBJ1-5, with D possibly being TRBD1 (5 bases). The CDR3 is 15 amino acids. The V and J ends lost 0 bases and 5 bases respectively, with 12 bases between them. Germline CDR1 reads SGHDT; CDR2 reads YYEEEE. This CDR3 is CASSLVRDYDQPQHF. CDR3 sequence (DNA): TGTGCCAGCAGCTTGGTTCGGGACTACGATCAGCCCCAGCATTTT.

The chain joins TRBV28 to TRBJ1-5, with 7 bases aligning to TRBD1. The ends lost 2 bases at V and 4 bases at J; junction bases unmatched: 2. Germline V lookup: CDR1 MDHEN, CDR2 SYDVKM. This CDR3 is 14 amino acids long. CDR3 DNA sequence: TGTGCCAGCAGTTTAAGGGGGCTTAATCAGCCCCAGCATTTT. Translation: CASSLRGLNQPQHF.

The chain links TRBV7-9 to TRBJ1-2; D call uncertain. The length of the CDR3 is 14 residues. Between the trimmed V and J ends, which lost 4 bases and 8 bases, there was a span of 17 bases. Germline loops: CDR1 SEHNR, CDR2 FQNEAQ (reference sequence). Here the CDR3 reads CASSSPRSFWGYTF. Here the CDR3 DNA reads TGTGCCAGCAGCTCACCTCGTAGTTTTTGGGGCTACACCTTC.

The chain has TRBV10-2 and TRBJ1-2; 7 bases agree with TRBD1. Trimming cost V 0 bases and J 2 bases; bases outside gene matches: 0. This CDR3 spans 14 amino acids. CDR1 WSHSY and CDR2 SAAADI come from the germline V gene. DNA for the CDR3: TGCGCCAGCAGTGAGTCAGGGGGCAACTATGGCTACACCTTC. Translating gives CASSESGGNYGYTF.

The gene calls are TRBV11-2 and TRBJ2-7; no clear D. V lost 0 bases to trimming and J lost 7 bases, with 10 bases between them. This CDR3 has 13 residues. The germline V gene has CDR1 SGHAT and CDR2 FQNNGV. The CDR3 region is CASSLDSSGEQYF. CDR3 nucleotides: TGTGCCAGCAGCTTAGACTCATCCGGGGAGCAGTACTTC. Using reference TRBV11-2 and TRBJ2-7 for the parts outside the CDR3, the full variable domain is EAGVAQSPRYKIIEKRQSVAFWCNPISGHATLYWYQQILGQGPKLLIQFQNNGVVDDSQLPKDRFSAERLKGVDSTLKIQPAKLEDSAVYLCASSLDSSGEQYFGPGTRLTVT.